What follows are 26 T cell receptor beta chains derived from one specimen sequenced in a study of siplizumab effects on memory and regulatory T cells. The table came from immunoSEQ multiplex PCR; TCRdb's copy has only in-frame clones and leaves some out. This repertoire shows approximately 100,000 clones, 92% found once; its top ten account for 12%. Sequencing input: non-Treg CD4+ T cells sorted from blood. The receptors here all came from a human donor in good health.

The chain is built from TRBV27 and TRBJ2-3, with 13 bases aligning to TRBD2. Germline V gene data show CDR1 as MNHEY and CDR2 as SMNVEV (reference sequence). The CDR3 totals 17 residues. The junction had 10 bases not matched to a gene; V was cut back by 5 bases and J by 5 bases. The DNA for the CDR3 is TGTGCCAGCAGTCCCCGGACTAGCGGGAGAGGATTAGATACGCAGTATTTT. This translates into CASSPRTSGRGLDTQYF.

The genes are TRBV21-1 and TRBJ2-1; the D call of TRBD2 is as the table states it, not checked on the DNA. TRBV21-1 is a pseudogene. This CDR3 contains 13 residues. For the CDR3, the DNA is TGTGCCAGCCGCCCCGGGACTCTGGATGAGCAGTTCTTC. Amino acids: CASRPGTLDEQFF.

In DNA form, the CDR3 reads TGTGCCAGCAGTTCTAGGCGGGAGGGCCTAGATACGCAGTATTTT. Amino acid sequence: CASSSRREGLDTQYF. The chain carries TRBV6-5 and TRBJ2-3, with 9 bases aligning to TRBD2. With V trimmed by 4 bases and J by 5 bases, 7 bases remained unmatched. Germline assignment: CDR1 MNHEY and CDR2 SVGAGI. The CDR3 consists of 15 residues.

This chain connects TRBV5-1 to TRBJ2-1; possible D gene TRBD2, 7 bases. With 0 bases removed from V and 3 bases from J, the gap between germline ends came to 13 bases. This CDR3 has 16 residues. Germline CDR1 is SGHRS and CDR2 is YFSETQ. The CDR3 loop is CASSLVTGGNYNEQFF. As DNA, the CDR3 is TGCGCCAGCAGCTTGGTTACGGGGGGCAACTACAATGAGCAGTTCTTC. Full variable domain (remainder filled in from reference TRBV5-1 and TRBJ2-1): KAGVTQTPRYLIKTRGQQVTLSCSPISGHRSVSWYQQTPGQGLQFLFEYFSETQRNKGNFPGRFSGRQFSNSRSEMNVSTLELGDSALYLCASSLVTGGNYNEQFFGPGTRLTVL.

This clone was counted only a few times. The chain combines TRBV11-2 with TRBJ1-1; D is uncertain. V lost 5 bases, J lost 1 base, and 8 bases lay in between. Germline V CDR1 and CDR2: SGHAT, FQNNGV. CDR3 length equals 13 residues. The CDR3 nucleotides read TGTGCCAGCAGCCCTAAGCGGAACACTGAAGCTTTCTTT. Its protein product is CASSPKRNTEAFF.

In nucleotides, the CDR3 is TGTGCCTGGGGGGCTGGGAATGGTCTGTCTGGAAACACCATATATTTT. Protein sequence: CAWGAGNGLSGNTIYF. V gene TRBV30 combines with J gene TRBJ1-3, with TRBD1 as a possible D gene (5 bases). CDR3 length: 16 amino acids. CDR1 is GTSNPN, CDR2 SVGIG, per germline (reference sequence). V shed 5 bases and J shed 1 base, with 18 bases lying between them.

The chain carries TRBV6-6 and TRBJ1-1; D unresolved. This CDR3 has 13 amino acids. Germline V gives CDR1 MNHNY, CDR2 SVGAGI (reference sequence). Trimming shortened V by 2 bases and J by 3 bases, and 7 bases separated the two germline ends. CDR3 protein: CASSYRQDTEAFF. The DNA for the CDR3 is TGTGCCAGCAGTTACCGTCAAGACACTGAAGCTTTCTTT.

The chain uses TRBV28 and TRBJ2-7, with D maybe TRBD2 (5 bases). CDR1 and CDR2 from the germline V gene are MDHEN and SYDVKM. The CDR3 totals 14 residues. The V end was cut by 1 base, the J end by 2 bases, with 9 bases between. The CDR3 region has the DNA TGTGCCAGCAGTTTATTTGGGAGACCCTACGAGCAGTACTTC. Translated, it gives CASSLFGRPYEQYF.

The gene calls are TRBV30 and TRBJ2-7; D perhaps matches TRBD2 (6 bases). Germline values: CDR1 GTSNPN, CDR2 SVGIG (reference sequence). CDR3 length: 14 amino acids. The ends were cut back, 0 bases at V and 0 bases at J, with 9 bases in the middle. CDR3 residues: CAWSVGGSSYEQYF. As DNA, the CDR3 is TGTGCCTGGAGTGTAGGAGGGAGCTCCTACGAGCAGTACTTC.

The V call is TRBV14, the J call TRBJ2-1; D may match TRBD1 or TRBD2 (5 bases each). Germline V lookup: CDR1 SGHDN, CDR2 FVKESK. Trimming cost V 2 bases and J 10 bases, with 12 bases left between them. The CDR3 is 13 amino acids. The CDR3: CASSQFRDREQFF. The CDR3 region has the DNA TGTGCCAGCAGCCAATTCCGGGACCGCGAGCAGTTCTTC.

The CDR3 region has the DNA TGCGCCAGCAGCTTACATGGGGAGGCCTACGAGCAGTACTTC. Encoded protein: CASSLHGEAYEQYF. V and J are TRBV5-1 and TRBJ2-7, with D possibly matching TRBD2 (6 bases). CDR1 is SGHRS, CDR2 YFSETQ, per germline. There are 14 residues in the CDR3. The ends were cut back, 2 bases at V and 2 bases at J, with 11 bases in the middle.

The V and J genes are TRBV20-1 and TRBJ2-7; D not certain. Germline CDR1 DFQATT, CDR2 SNEGSKA (reference sequence). The CDR3 runs 11 residues. The V end was cut by 3 bases, the J end by 2 bases, with 5 bases between. CDR3 nucleotide sequence: TGCAGTGCTAGGGCTACCTACGAGCAGTACTTC. Translating gives CSARATYEQYF.

The chain couples TRBV9 to TRBJ2-7; D tentatively reads TRBD1 or TRBD2 (5 bases each). This CDR3 spans 14 amino acids. V gave up 3 bases and J gave up 5 bases, with 15 bases separating them. Germline CDR1 and CDR2: SGDLS and YYNGEE. CDR3 nucleotides: TGTGCCAGCAGCGCTGAGTCAGGGACCCACGAGCAGTACTTC. Protein product: CASSAESGTHEQYF.

V and J are TRBV6-5 and TRBJ2-4; no definite D call. The CDR3 spans 13 residues. Between the trimmed V and J ends, which lost 0 bases and 7 bases, there was a span of 7 bases. The V gene's germline CDR1 is MNHEY and CDR2 SVGAGI. The CDR3 protein is CASSYSLGNIQYF. In DNA form, the CDR3 reads TGTGCCAGCAGTTACTCGCTGGGGAACATTCAGTACTTC.

This clone was observed once. This sequence joins TRBV19 and TRBJ1-4; 8 positions agree with TRBD1. Germline V gene data show CDR1 as LNHDA and CDR2 as SQIVND (reference sequence). The CDR3 totals 15 residues. V shed 11 bases, J shed 7 bases, and the junction held 15 bases outside the gene matches. CDR3 sequence: CAGQRTGRGGEKLFF. The CDR3 DNA reads TGTGCCGGACAGAGGACAGGGCGAGGTGGTGAAAAACTGTTTTTT.

In nucleotides, the CDR3 is TGTGCCAGCAGCCTAAGACAGGGCCCCTCTGGAAACACCATATATTTT. Its translation is CASSLRQGPSGNTIYF. The chain employs TRBV7-2 and TRBJ1-3, with TRBD1 identical over 7 bases. In germline, CDR1 is SGHTA, CDR2 FQGNSA. With 5 bases clipped from V and 0 bases from J, the junction kept 7 bases outside the gene matches. CDR3 length: 16 residues. The full variable domain, with the rest looked up from reference TRBV7-2 and TRBJ1-3, is GAGVSQSPSNKVTEKGKDVELRCDPISGHTALYWYRQSLGQGLEFLIYFQGNSAPDKSGLPSDRFSAERTGGSVSTLTIQRTQQEDSAVYLCASSLRQGPSGNTIYFGEGSWLTVV.

V and J are TRBV27 and TRBJ1-2; maybe TRBD1 (5 bases). V gave up 10 bases and J gave up 4 bases, with 13 bases separating them. The CDR3 is 12 residues long. Germline CDR1 reads MNHEY; CDR2 reads SMNVEV (reference sequence). The CDR3 DNA follows: TGTGCCACCCGCGAGGGGATCTATGGCTACACCTTC. This sequence encodes CATREGIYGYTF.

The chain links TRBV7-2 to TRBJ2-7, with 7 bases matching TRBD2. The germline gives CDR1 SGHTA, CDR2 FQGNSA. The CDR3 loop spans 14 amino acids. V was pared by 3 bases and J by 3 bases, with 5 bases of the junction left unmatched. CDR3 region: CASSFGTTNYEQYF. DNA for the CDR3: TGTGCCAGCAGCTTTGGGACTACCAACTACGAGCAGTACTTC.

The CDR3 loop is CASSSSRANIQYF. The CDR3 DNA follows: TGTGCCAGCAGTTCCTCCCGGGCTAACATTCAGTACTTC. The chain employs TRBV6-5 and TRBJ2-4; D remains ambiguous. Germline V CDR1 and CDR2: MNHEY, SVGAGI. The ends were cut back, 4 bases at V and 7 bases at J, with 11 bases in the middle. The CDR3 spans 13 residues.

This clone is a singleton in its sample. This sequence joins TRBV7-6 and TRBJ2-1; 10 nucleotides align to TRBD1. The CDR3 is 20 residues long. Germline V gene data show CDR1 as SGHVS and CDR2 as FNYEAQ. Trimming took 1 base from V and 6 from J; bases not matched to a gene: 18. In DNA, the CDR3 is TGTGCCAGCAGCTTAGACCGGGACAGGGGTAAACCGACTAGGGGCAATGAGCAGTTCTTC. It translates to CASSLDRDRGKPTRGNEQFF. The full variable domain, with the rest looked up from reference TRBV7-6 and TRBJ2-1, is GAGVSQSPRYKVTKRGQDVALRCDPISGHVSLYWYRQALGQGPEFLTYFNYEAQQDKSGLPNDRFSAERPEGSISTLTIQRTEQRDSAMYRCASSLDRDRGKPTRGNEQFFGPGTRLTVL.

The chain combines TRBV6-5 with TRBJ2-1; 7 positions match TRBD2. Looked up from germline, CDR1 is MNHEY and CDR2 is SVGAGI. The CDR3 is 14 residues long. V lost 3 bases and J lost 9; bases outside the gene matches: 8. In nucleotides, the CDR3 is TGTGCCAGCAGTTATCGGGGGAGGGGCCGTGAGCAGTTCTTC. Protein: CASSYRGRGREQFF.

The J gene is TRBJ2-2, the V gene TRBV7-9; D call uncertain. CDR3 length: 13 residues. V was clipped by 3 bases and J by 4 bases, with 6 bases between them. CDR1 and CDR2 from the germline V gene are SEHNR and FQNEAQ (reference sequence). CDR3 in amino acids: CASSLASTGELFF. The CDR3 bases are TGTGCCAGCAGCTTGGCTTCCACCGGGGAGCTGTTTTTT.

This chain joins TRBV7-2 and TRBJ2-1; D perhaps matches TRBD1 (6 bases). The germline V and J ends were trimmed by 3 bases and 5 bases, with 14 bases remaining between them. Germline loops: CDR1 SGHTA, CDR2 FQGNSA. The CDR3 length is 15 residues. The chain's CDR3 is CASSLAGQRDNEQFF. As DNA, the CDR3 is TGTGCCAGCAGCTTGGCTGGACAGAGAGACAATGAGCAGTTCTTC.

V usage is TRBV7-2 and J usage is TRBJ1-4, with TRBD1 as a possible D gene (5 bases). The CDR3 spans 14 residues. The V end was cut by 5 bases, the J end by 4 bases, with 11 bases between. Germline values: CDR1 SGHTA, CDR2 FQGNSA. CDR3 region: CASSPDSYNEKLFF. CDR3 DNA sequence: TGTGCCAGCAGCCCCGACAGCTATAATGAAAAACTGTTTTTT. Full variable domain (rest looked up from reference TRBV7-2 and TRBJ1-4): GAGVSQSPSNKVTEKGKDVELRCDPISGHTALYWYRQSLGQGLEFLIYFQGNSAPDKSGLPSDRFSAERTGGSVSTLTIQRTQQEDSAVYLCASSPDSYNEKLFFGSGTQLSVL.

The chain is built from TRBV19 and TRBJ1-5; no definite D call. This CDR3 has 12 amino acids. Between the trimmed V and J ends, which lost 0 bases and 7 bases, there was a span of 4 bases. Germline V gene sequence: CDR1 LNHDA, CDR2 SQIVND (reference sequence). The DNA of the CDR3 is TGTGCCAGTAGTATAGAGGGGCAGCCCCAGCATTTT. Protein sequence: CASSIEGQPQHF.

J is TRBJ2-2 and V is TRBV9; possible D gene TRBD1, 5 bases. Trimming took off 4 bases at V and 4 bases at J, with 14 bases between the two ends. Germline values: CDR1 SGDLS, CDR2 YYNGEE. The CDR3 is 15 amino acids. In DNA form, the CDR3 reads TGTGCCAGCAGCCCTCGGCAGGGTAGCACCGGGGAGCTGTTTTTT. Translating it yields CASSPRQGSTGELFF.